This TCR beta chain was recovered during a study of beta chain features in type 1 diabetes. Regarding the study as a whole: Type 1 diabetes patients had moderately but significantly shorter TCRB CDR3s in all four CD4+ subsets.

As concerns this clone: Antigen unknown.

CDR1 and CDR2 from the germline V gene are SGHVS and FQNEAQ. V was shortened by 4 bases and J by 0 bases, with 10 bases between the two germline ends. There are 15 residues in the CDR3. The authors reverse transcribed all of the isolated RNA, so sequencing captured expressed TCRB transcripts. This table comes from immunoSEQ multiplex PCR, and its TCRdb copy is limited to in-frame clones, with some not included. The table records approximately 150,000 clones, about 12% of them present only once. The sequenced sample was central memory CD4+ T cells from blood. The chain recombines TRBV7-8 with TRBJ1-5, with a weak D call TRBD1 (6 bases). The TCR was taken from a man younger than 30 with type 1 diabetes. CDR3 amino acids: CASSSDSYSNQPQHF. The CDR3 bases are TGTGCCAGCAGCTCGGACAGTTATAGCAATCAGCCCCAGCATTTT. Together with reference TRBV7-8 and TRBJ1-5, the CDR3 gives the full variable domain: GAGVSQSPRYKVAKRGQDVALRCDPISGHVSLFWYQQALGQGPEFLTYFQNEAQLDKSGLPSDRFFAERPEGSVSTLKIQRTQQEDSAVYLCASSSDSYSNQPQHFGDGTRLSIL.